This T cell receptor beta chain was identified in a study of cytomegalovirus exposure and HLA in healthy donors. Study-wide results and limits: In a later analysis, specific HLA alleles were associated with 16,000 or so TCR beta sequences at a 0.05 false discovery rate. Several of the most significant clusters were apparently associated with common viral pathogens in a later analysis.

A note on this clone: Its antigen is not known.

This CDR3 comprises 13 residues. Deletions cut 1 base from V and 10 bases from J, with 10 bases between. The germline CDR1 and CDR2 sequences are SGHTA and FQGNSA. This PCR relied on a set of 60 Vbeta primers and 13 Jbeta primers. TCRdb's table, derived via immunoSEQ multiplex PCR, lists solely in-frame clones and lacks some. This sample has 210,000 or so clones, with approximately 83% found just once. The receptor's source is a girl between 10 and 17 years old in good health and CMV-seronegative. Sequencing used PBMCs. The V gene is TRBV7-2, the J gene TRBJ1-4; D might be TRBD1 (6 bases). CDR3 sequence: CASSLVGGAKLFF. The CDR3 DNA follows: TGTGCCAGCAGCTTAGTAGGGGGGGCAAAACTGTTTTTT.